The rows below give T cell receptor beta chains drawn from one sample of a study of vaccination effects on CD4 cells after COVID-19. Antigens for these TCRs are unknown. Sequencing was performed with immunoSEQ multiplex PCR; in TCRdb, only in-frame clones are kept and a portion is missing. Of tens of thousands of clones detected, 60% to 80% appear once; the ten largest clones hold around 2.8%. Specimen: CD4+ T cells from PBMCs cultured with HCoV-NL63 spike peptides, collected before COVID-19 vaccination. All receptors derive from a human donor who received a COVID-19 vaccine. The CDR3 runs from the conserved cysteine through the conserved F or W. The D gene is left open where the match is weak. Expanded clones get a size class; other rows say once, few or many, or leave the size out.

>few|TRBJ2-5|TRBD2|TRBV30
TGTGCCTGGGGGGGAGGGAAAGAGACCCAGTACTTC
CAWGGGKETQYF
>-|TRBJ1-4|-|TRBV7-9
TGTGCCAGCAGCTTAACCTGGGGGGGGTCAACTAATGAAAAACTGTTTTTT
CASSLTWGGSTNEKLFF
>once|TRBJ2-6|-|TRBV18
TGTGCCAGCTCACCGGGGACTGGGGCCAACGTCCTGACTTTC
CASSPGTGANVLTF
>-|TRBJ2-2|-|TRBV12-3/TRBV12-4
TGTGCCAGCAGTCGACTTAGGGGGGAGCTGTTTTTT
CASSRLRGELFF
>-|TRBJ1-2|TRBD1|TRBV18
TGTGCCAGCTCACCAGGGGACAGCTACTATGGCTACACCTTC
CASSPGDSYYGYTF
>-|TRBJ1-5|-|TRBV3-1/TRBV3-2
TGTGCCAGCAGCCAGGGGGCGAGCCAGCCCCAGCATTTT
CASSQGASQPQHF
>few|TRBJ1-5|TRBD1|TRBV6-2/TRBV6-3
TGTGCCAGCAGTTATTTGGGACAGAGCAATCAGCCCCAGCATTTT
CASSYLGQSNQPQHF
>-|TRBJ1-2|-|TRBV7-7
TGTGCCAGCAGCTTAGCGGGGAACAGCGGCTACACCTTC
CASSLAGNSGYTF
>-|TRBJ1-1|TRBD1|TRBV19
TGTGCCAGTAGTATACGGCGGGACAGCACTACAGGGGCTGAAGCTTTCTTT
CASSIRRDSTTGAEAFF
>-|TRBJ2-1|TRBD2|TRBV4-2
TGTGCCAGCAGCCAACTAGCGGACTACGGTGAGCAGTTCTTC
CASSQLADYGEQFF
>-|TRBJ2-3|TRBD1|TRBV24-1
TGTGCCACCAGTGATTATGGGACAGGATCCACAGATACGCAGTATTTT
CATSDYGTGSTDTQYF
>few|TRBJ2-2|-|TRBV2
TGTGCCAGCAGTGAAGCTCCGGACAGCGACACCGGGGAGCTGTTTTTT
CASSEAPDSDTGELFF
>-|TRBJ2-5|TRBD1|TRBV7-3
TGTGCCAGCAGCCCAAGTCCGGGACAGGGCCAAGAGACCCAGTACTTC
CASSPSPGQGQETQYF
>-|TRBJ1-3|-|TRBV6-5
TGTGCCAGCAGCAGTAGGACACCCTCTGGAAACACCATATATTTT
CASSSRTPSGNTIYF
>-|TRBJ2-1|TRBD2|TRBV5-1
TGCGCCAGCAGCTGGGGACTAGTGGGGGGTGATGAGCAGTTCTTC
CASSWGLVGGDEQFF
>-|TRBJ1-6|-|TRBV28
TGTGCCAGCAGACGGGGGGGTTCCCCACCCCTCCACTTT
CASRRGGSPPLHF
>-|TRBJ2-1|TRBD1|TRBV5-1
TGCGCCAGCAGCTTGGGCATGACAGGGGTCTACAATGAGCAGTTCTTC
CASSLGMTGVYNEQFF
>-|TRBJ2-2|TRBD1|TRBV7-3
TGTGCCAGCAGCCCCAACCCTTACAGGGGGCTTGGCACCGGGGAGCTGTTTTTT
CASSPNPYRGLGTGELFF
>-|TRBJ1-4|-|TRBV4-1
TGCGCCAGCAGCCAACTACAGCAAGCTTCGGCTAATGAAAAACTGTTTTTT
CASSQLQQASANEKLFF
>-|TRBJ2-3|-|TRBV5-1
TGCGCCAGCAGCTTGGTGGACCAATCCACAGATACGCAGTATTTT
CASSLVDQSTDTQYF
>-|TRBJ1-6|-|TRBV4-3
TGCGCCAGCAGCCAAGGACGGTATAATTCACCCCTCCACTTT
CASSQGRYNSPLHF